This section outlines one TCR beta chain sequence together with its context. Its antigen is undetermined. The CDR3 sequence is 13 residues long. CDR1 and CDR2 from the germline V gene are LNHDA and SQIVND (reference sequence). V was shortened by 8 bases and J by 2 bases, with 10 bases between the two germline ends. The assay was immunoSEQ multiplex PCR, and TCRdb's table has in-frame clones only and misses some. The sample lists 72,000 or so clones, over 70% occurring once. The sample comes from a study of OX40 agonist ivuxolimab in advanced cancers. Overall study: Patients were dosed with the agonistic anti-OX40 (CD134) antibody ivuxolimab. Patients were roughly 83% male with ages about 23 to 80, mean roughly 55.

Study-wide findings and caveats: Circulating CD4+ and CD8+ T cells showed clonal expansion by week 6 at 0.1 to 3.0 mg/kg.

Sample: CD4+ or CD8+ T cells sorted from blood, taken in a trial of the OX40 agonist ivuxolimab. The receptor's source is an adult with an advanced solid tumor such as melanoma, head and neck, liver or kidney cancer. The chain couples TRBV19 to TRBJ1-5; tentative D call: TRBD1 (6 bases). In DNA form, the CDR3 reads TGTGCCAGTGCGAAGGGGGGCAATCAGCCCCAGCATTTT. Protein: CASAKGGNQPQHF.